A single T cell receptor (beta chain) is shown here with its context. The entry originates in a study of T cell changes during pregnancy in multiple sclerosis. Clones were read by immunoSEQ multiplex PCR, and TCRdb kept only the in-frame ones, dropping some. The sample lists around 100,000 clones; roughly nine tenths were seen once. This CDR3 contains 15 residues. CDR1 and CDR2 from the germline V gene are SNHLY and FYNNEI. The V gene end was trimmed by 5 bases and the J gene end by 3 bases; junction bases not matched to a gene: 9. This receptor was taken from a female donor with multiple sclerosis, enrolled in a pregnancy study. Material: peripheral blood, obtained after pregnancy. The chain combines TRBV2 with TRBJ1-1, with 7 positions matching TRBD1. In DNA, the CDR3 is TGTGCCAGCAGTTCGACAGGGATGGAGTACACTGAAGCTTTCTTT. It translates to CASSSTGMEYTEAFF.